The rows below give T cell receptor beta chains drawn from one sample of a study of early T cells in non-severe SARS-CoV-2 infection. TCRdb fed the 5' RACE reads into MiXCR, producing one record per CDR3 protein. Among tens of thousands of distinct CDR3 sequences listed, 6.5% to 8.5% were seen once. The source material was whole blood. The receptors were gathered from an adult who was a healthcare worker with PCR-confirmed SARS-CoV-2 infection or an uninfected control (not recorded which). Both conserved end residues are part of each CDR3. A D gene is named only where the DNA matches it firmly. Clone size is not always given. Where it is, it says once, few, many or a class for expanded clones.

>TRBJ2-3|TRBV28|-|TRBD2
TGTGCCAGCAGTTTACTCCCTAGCGGACCTCAGGCTACGCAGTATTTT
CASSLLPSGPQATQYF
>TRBJ2-5|TRBV28|few|TRBD2
TGTGCCAGCAGTCCAACTAGCGGGAGGCACACGGCCCAGTACTTC
CASSPTSGRHTAQYF
>TRBJ2-7|TRBV12-3/TRBV12-4|few|-
TGTGCCAGCAGCTTGGAGAGTGGAGAGCAGTACTTC
CASSLESGEQYF
>TRBJ1-5|TRBV12-3/TRBV12-4|few|-
TGTGCCAGCACTACCACAGGCAGCCCCCAGCATTTT
CASTTTGSPQHF
>TRBJ1-1|TRBV2|few|-
TGTGCCAGCAGTACCGGGACGGTGAACACTGAAGCTTTCTTT
CASSTGTVNTEAFF
>TRBJ2-1|TRBV5-1|-|TRBD2
TGCGCCAGCAGCCATTCTGGACTAGCGGGAGGGCCACAGTGGGGTTACAATGAGCAGTTCTTC
CASSHSGLAGGPQWGYNEQFF
>TRBJ1-1|TRBV27|-|-
TGTGCCAGCAGAAGGCGCAGTGAAGCTTTCTTT
CASRRRSEAFF
>TRBJ1-2|TRBV18|many|TRBD1
TGTGCCAGCTCACCAAACCAGGGGGACTATGGCTACACCTTC
CASSPNQGDYGYTF
>TRBJ2-7|TRBV12-3/TRBV12-4|-|-
TGTGCCAGCAGTTTAGCCCTTACAGGGAACGAGCAGTACTTC
CASSLALTGNEQYF
>TRBJ1-5|TRBV28|few|-
TGTGCCAGCAGGACTTTGGCGCGGGGCAATCAGCCCCAGCATTTT
CASRTLARGNQPQHF
>TRBJ2-3|TRBV5-4|few|-
TGTGCCAGCAGCTTGGCGGGAGTGGCAGATACGCAGTATTTT
CASSLAGVADTQYF
>TRBJ2-1|TRBV27|-|-
TGTGCCAGCAGTCCTACATTGCGTTTGGGATACAATGAGCAGTTCTTC
CASSPTLRLGYNEQFF
>TRBJ2-5|TRBV21-1|-|-
TGTGCCAGCAGCGGACCGGGACAGGGAGGGGAGACCCAGTACTTC
CASSGPGQGGETQYF
>TRBJ1-1|TRBV7-2|many|TRBD1
TGTGCCAGCAGTTCCTCCCCACCGGGACAGGCAAATTGGTTTTCGTTT
CASSSSPPGQANWFSF
>TRBJ1-2|TRBV27|-|TRBD1
TGTGCCAGCAGTCCCGGGACAGGGGTCGCCTATGGCTACACCTTC
CASSPGTGVAYGYTF
>TRBJ2-5|TRBV5-1|few|TRBD2
TGCGCCAGCAGCTTGGCTAGCGGGAGCGGAGAGACCCAGTACTTC
CASSLASGSGETQYF
>TRBJ2-7|TRBV29-1|many|TRBD1
TGCAGCGCCCGGACAGGGCTTACCTACGAGCAGTACTTC
CSARTGLTYEQYF
>TRBJ2-1|TRBV7-9|many|TRBD2
TGTGCCAGCAGCCAGCTAGCGGGAGGGCCGGTAAATGAGCAGTTCTTC
CASSQLAGGPVNEQFF
>TRBJ2-2|TRBV6-2/TRBV6-3|many|TRBD2
TGTGCCAGCAGCCTAGCGGGGGGGCGGCCGAACACCGGGGAGCTGTTTTTT
CASSLAGGRPNTGELFF
>TRBJ2-3|TRBV20-1|few|-
TGCAGTGCTCGGATAGGTAGCAATCAGCCCCAGTATTTT
CSARIGSNQPQYF
>TRBJ1-5|TRBV24-1|-|-
TGTGCCACCAGTGAACAGGGAATGAGGCCCCAGCATTTT
CATSEQGMRPQHF
>TRBJ2-1|TRBV30|few|TRBD2
TGTGCCTGGCTTAGCGGGATAGTTAACAATGAGCAGTTCTTC
CAWLSGIVNNEQFF
>TRBJ2-5|TRBV5-1|-|-
TGCGCCAGCAGCTCCCAACAAGAGACCCAGTACTTC
CASSSQQETQYF
>TRBJ2-5|TRBV25-1|many|-
TGTGCCAGCAGTGAATATACACAGAAAGAGACCCAGTACTTC
CASSEYTQKETQYF
>TRBJ2-3|TRBV7-3|many|-
TGTGCCAGCAGCCCCACTCGCCCAGATACGCAGTATTTT
CASSPTRPDTQYF
>TRBJ2-7|TRBV5-4|many|TRBD1
TGTGCCAGCAGCCGGCCGGGACAGGGAATCAACGAGCAGTACTTC
CASSRPGQGINEQYF
>TRBJ1-2|TRBV5-1|-|TRBD1
TGCGCCAGCAGCTTGAAAGGGACAGGGCATGGCTACACCTTC
CASSLKGTGHGYTF
>TRBJ2-2|TRBV11-1|-|-
TGTGCCAGCAGGGGCAGAGATCCAGGGACGAACACCGGGGAGCTGTTTTTT
CASRGRDPGTNTGELFF
>TRBJ2-5|TRBV27|many|-
TGTGCCAGCAGTTTAATACGGGAGAGAGAGACCCAGTACTTC
CASSLIRERETQYF
>TRBJ2-7|TRBV28|-|TRBD2
TGTGCCAGCAGTTTACCTAGCGGCTTCTACGAGCAGTACTTC
CASSLPSGFYEQYF
>TRBJ1-6|TRBV7-6|few|-
TGTGCCAGCAGCTCCTTGGGGGGGATGAATTCACCCCTCCACTTT
CASSSLGGMNSPLHF
>TRBJ2-3|TRBV5-1|-|TRBD1
TGCGCCAGCAGCTCGACAGGGGTTCCAGATACGCAGTATTTT
CASSSTGVPDTQYF
>TRBJ2-6|TRBV6-6|many|TRBD1
TGTGCCAGCAGTTACGATGGGACAGGGAGAGCGGGGGGGGCCAACGTCCTGACTTTC
CASSYDGTGRAGGANVLTF
>TRBJ2-3|TRBV7-9|many|-
TGTGCCAGCAGCTGGGGGAGCACAGATACGCAGTATTTT
CASSWGSTDTQYF
>TRBJ2-7|TRBV5-1|-|-
TGCGCCAGCAGCCTGGACGGACCATTTGGGGAGCAGTACTTC
CASSLDGPFGEQYF
>TRBJ2-1|TRBV7-2|few|-
TGTGCCAGCTCCCCCGGGGATTTTAGGGGAGGTAATGAGCAGTTCTTC
CASSPGDFRGGNEQFF
>TRBJ2-7|TRBV12-3/TRBV12-4|many|-
TGTGCCAGCAAAAATGGGGGCAGCTCCTACGAACAGTACTTC
CASKNGGSSYEQYF
>TRBJ2-7|TRBV18|many|TRBD2
TGTGCCAGCTCACTCGGACTAGCGGGAGTCTCCTACGAGCAGTACTTC
CASSLGLAGVSYEQYF
>TRBJ2-7|TRBV2|many|-
TGTGCCAGCAGTGAGGCGCCGGTAGGCTACGAGCAGTACTTC
CASSEAPVGYEQYF
>TRBJ2-7|TRBV5-1|-|-
TGCGCCAGCAGCCTCCAGGGTCAGTGGGACGAGCAGTACTTC
CASSLQGQWDEQYF
>TRBJ2-5|TRBV5-4|many|-
TGTGCCAGCACCAAACAGGGATGGGGCCAAGAGACCCAGTACTTC
CASTKQGWGQETQYF
>TRBJ2-7|TRBV20-1|-|-
TGCAGTGCTAGGGGCAGGGGCGATGGTTCCTACGAGCAGTACTTC
CSARGRGDGSYEQYF
>TRBJ2-6|TRBV7-3|many|TRBD1
TGTGCCAGCAGGCCCGGGACAGGGCTGTCTGGGGCCAACGTCCTGACTTTC
CASRPGTGLSGANVLTF
>TRBJ2-7|TRBV14|-|TRBD1
TGTGCCAGCAGCCCTACCCGGGACAGGGTAAACGAGCAGTACTTC
CASSPTRDRVNEQYF
>TRBJ2-3|TRBV10-1|many|-
TGCGCCAGCAGTGAGGCCAGCGGGACAGATACGCAGTATTTT
CASSEASGTDTQYF
>TRBJ2-5|TRBV18|many|TRBD2
TGTGCCAGCTCACTGGGGACTAGCGTACAAGAGACCCAGTACTTC
CASSLGTSVQETQYF
>TRBJ2-5|TRBV20-1|few|-
TGCAGTGCCCCCATTGGCGGGGTAGAGACCCAGTACTTC
CSAPIGGVETQYF
>TRBJ2-2|TRBV30|few|TRBD2
TGTGCCTGGAGTGACAAGACTAGCGACTACACCGGGGAGCTGTTTTTT
CAWSDKTSDYTGELFF
>TRBJ2-3|TRBV20-1|-|-
TGCAGTGCTAGAGATCACGGCAGGGGCACAGATACGCAGTATTTT
CSARDHGRGTDTQYF
>TRBJ2-1|TRBV5-4|few|-
TGTGCCAGCAGCCCCGCCCCTGCCGGGTCCGCCTACAATGAGCAGTTCTTC
CASSPAPAGSAYNEQFF
>TRBJ2-7|TRBV3-1|-|-
TGTGCCAGCAGCCAGATGGCGGCCTCCTACGAGCAGTACTTC
CASSQMAASYEQYF
>TRBJ1-2|TRBV20-1|many|-
TGCAGTCTTCGGACAAGTAACTATGGCTACACCTTC
CSLRTSNYGYTF
>TRBJ2-5|TRBV6-5|-|-
TGTGCCAGCAGTTACGGGGGAATCCAAGAGACCCAGTACTTC
CASSYGGIQETQYF
>TRBJ2-7|TRBV7-6|few|TRBD2
TGTGCCAGCAGCTTAAGCGGGGATTCGGGGGAGCAGTACTTC
CASSLSGDSGEQYF
>TRBJ2-2|TRBV20-1|-|-
TGCAGTGCCAATCAGCCGGCACTCAAGGCCGGGGAGCTGTTTTTT
CSANQPALKAGELFF
>TRBJ2-1|TRBV11-2|few|-
TGTGCCAGCAGCTCTGGGGGTAGGGGCAATGAGCAGCTCTTC
CASSSGGRGNEQLF
>TRBJ2-7|TRBV10-3|few|TRBD1
TGTGCCAGCTTGACCGGGACAGAAGGGTCCTACGAGCAGTACTTC
CASLTGTEGSYEQYF
>TRBJ2-3|TRBV29-1|few|TRBD2
TGCAGCGTTGAAGCGGGGACTAGCGGGACAGATACGCAGTATTTT
CSVEAGTSGTDTQYF
>TRBJ1-1|TRBV11-2|many|TRBD1
TGTGCCAGCAGCTCATCAGGGGGCGCAGGCACTGAAGCTTTCTTT
CASSSSGGAGTEAFF